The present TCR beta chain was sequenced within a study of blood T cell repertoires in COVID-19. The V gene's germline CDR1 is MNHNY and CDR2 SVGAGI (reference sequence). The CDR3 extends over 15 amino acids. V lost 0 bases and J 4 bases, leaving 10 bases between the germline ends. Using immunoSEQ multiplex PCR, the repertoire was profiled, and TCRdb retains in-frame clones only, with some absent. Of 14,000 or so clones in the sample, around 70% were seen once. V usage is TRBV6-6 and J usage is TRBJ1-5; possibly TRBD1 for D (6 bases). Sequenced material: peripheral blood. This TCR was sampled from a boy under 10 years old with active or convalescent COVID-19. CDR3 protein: CASSYSQGPNQPQHF. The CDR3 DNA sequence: TGTGCCAGCAGTTACTCACAGGGACCGAATCAGCCCCAGCATTTT.